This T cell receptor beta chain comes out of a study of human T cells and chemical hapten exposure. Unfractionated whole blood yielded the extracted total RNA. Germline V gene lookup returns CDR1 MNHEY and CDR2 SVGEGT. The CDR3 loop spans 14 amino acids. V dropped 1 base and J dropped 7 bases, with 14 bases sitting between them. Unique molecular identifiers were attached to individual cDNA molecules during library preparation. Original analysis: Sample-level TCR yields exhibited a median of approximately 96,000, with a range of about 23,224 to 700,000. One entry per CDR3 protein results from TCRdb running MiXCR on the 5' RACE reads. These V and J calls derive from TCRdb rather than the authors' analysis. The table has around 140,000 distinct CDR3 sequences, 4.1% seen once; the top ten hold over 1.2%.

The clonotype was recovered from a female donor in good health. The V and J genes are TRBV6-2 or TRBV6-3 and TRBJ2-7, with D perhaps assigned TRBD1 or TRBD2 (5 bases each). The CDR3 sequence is CASSYWGKPGEQYF. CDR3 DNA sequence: TGTGCCAGCAGTTACTGGGGGAAGCCAGGAGAGCAGTACTTC.